This T cell receptor (beta chain) was retrieved from a study of CD8+ T cells in alopecia areata. Treatment specified: oral pan-JAK inhibitor, 5-10 mg twice daily. It was from PBMCs that CD4+ and CD8+ T cells were sorted. With 6 bases clipped from V and 3 bases from J, the junction kept 2 bases outside the gene matches. CDR3 length equals 14 residues. Germline V CDR1 and CDR2: SQVTM, ANQGSEA. This clone was found a few times. After isolation, RNA underwent reverse transcription to generate cDNA as the sequencing template. Clones were read by immunoSEQ multiplex PCR, and TCRdb kept only the in-frame ones, dropping some. The sample consists of roughly 190,000 clones, roughly 60% of them appearing once.

The chain combines TRBV29-1 with TRBJ2-3; 14 positions agree with TRBD2. Sequenced material: CD4+ T cells sorted from blood, taken at week 24, from a patient treated with tofacitinib. The TCR sequence derives from a human donor with alopecia areata. The CDR3 spells CSVTSGGATDTQYF. The CDR3 bases are TGCAGCGTGACTAGCGGGGGGGCAACAGATACGCAGTATTTT.